The sequence of this TCR beta chain was determined in a study of beta chain features in type 1 diabetes. The investigators reverse transcribed all of the isolated RNA, so they sequenced expressed TCRB transcripts. Assay: immunoSEQ multiplex PCR; the TCRdb copy retains only in-frame clones and omits some. The sample yields 900,000 or so clones, about a sixth seen once. The germline gives CDR1 SGHVS, CDR2 FQNEAQ. Trimming took 4 bases from V and 4 from J; bases not matched to a gene: 10. The CDR3 length is 16 residues. This clone was seen a few times. The chain links TRBV7-8 to TRBJ2-7; 10 nucleotides line up with TRBD2. The sequence derives from a woman younger than 35 in good health. Sequencing used naive CD4+ T cells from blood. Written as DNA, the CDR3 is TGTGCCAGCAGCTCCCGAGGGCTAGCGGGAGCTTACGAGCAGTACTTC. Translation: CASSSRGLAGAYEQYF.